The 25 T cell receptor beta chains in this list originate from one sample, sequenced in a study of OX40 agonist ivuxolimab in advanced cancers. This table comes from immunoSEQ multiplex PCR, and its TCRdb copy is limited to in-frame clones, with some not included. The repertoire holds about 25,000 clones, with 70% to 90% as singletons. Material: CD4+ or CD8+ T cells sorted from blood, obtained in a trial of the OX40 agonist ivuxolimab. These receptors were taken from an adult with an advanced solid tumor such as melanoma, head and neck, liver or kidney cancer.

This sequence joins TRBV11-2 and TRBJ1-2; 7 bases fit TRBD1. CDR1 is SGHAT and CDR2 is FQNNGV in the germline V gene. This CDR3 region has 14 residues. V shed 5 bases, J shed 3 bases, and the junction held 6 bases outside the gene matches. CDR3 in DNA: TGTGCCAGCAGCAAAGGGGGGACAGACTATGGCTACACCTTC. This sequence encodes CASSKGGTDYGYTF.

The chain combines TRBV12-5 with TRBJ1-5; D is ambiguous. V was clipped by 11 bases and J by 0 bases, with 11 bases between them. Germline V gene lookup returns CDR1 LGHNT and CDR2 FRNRAP. CDR3 length: 13 residues. The CDR3 loop reads CASNTLSNQPQHF. CDR3 nucleotides: TGTGCTTCCAACACCCTTAGCAATCAGCCCCAGCATTTT.

The chain links TRBV27 to TRBJ2-5, with 7 bases identical to TRBD1. Germline-derived CDR1 and CDR2 are MNHEY and SMNVEV (reference sequence). CDR3 size: 15 residues. V gave up 5 bases and J gave up 2 bases; unmatched junction bases: 8. The CDR3 spells CASSPWGQRQETQYF. In DNA form, the CDR3 reads TGTGCCAGCAGTCCCTGGGGACAGAGACAAGAGACCCAGTACTTC.

The chain uses TRBV27 and TRBJ2-7; D gene unclear. V was shortened by 4 bases and J by 3 bases, with 10 bases between the two germline ends. The CDR3 is 13 residues long. Per the germline V gene, CDR1 is MNHEY and CDR2 is SMNVEV (reference sequence). The CDR3 protein is CASSSLSNYEQYF. Written as DNA, the CDR3 is TGTGCCAGCAGTTCCCTCAGCAACTACGAGCAGTACTTC.

As for this clone: Other DNA sequences in the same sample also yield this CDR3. The V and J genes are TRBV9 and TRBJ1-6; no clear D. V lost 0 bases and J lost 10, with 5 bases in between. Germline CDR1 SGDLS, CDR2 YYNGEE. This CDR3 has 12 amino acids. The CDR3 coding sequence is TGTGCCAGCAGCGTAGGTTCCTCACCCCTCCACTTT. It translates to CASSVGSSPLHF.

V gene TRBV19 combines with J gene TRBJ2-3, with D perhaps TRBD2 (5 bases). This CDR3 has 15 amino acids. V lost 4 bases, J lost 7 bases, and 18 bases lay in between. Germline CDR1 and CDR2: LNHDA and SQIVND (reference sequence). The CDR3 coding sequence is TGTGCCAGTAGTACCCGGACTGACTCTGATAATACGCAGTATTTT. Protein sequence: CASSTRTDSDNTQYF.

This chain uses TRBV21-1 with TRBJ1-2; TRBD1, the D gene given by the table, was not confirmed from the DNA. TRBV21-1 is a pseudogene. The CDR3 sequence is 12 residues long. CDR3 nucleotides: TGTGCCAGCCTTAGGACCAGGGGGTGCTCGACCTTC. It codes for CASLRTRGCSTF.

This chain links TRBV11-2 with TRBJ2-7, with a weak D call TRBD2 (5 bases). Trimming left V 5 bases short and J 4 bases short, with 18 bases between. Germline-derived CDR1 and CDR2 are SGHAT and FQNNGV. The CDR3 is made up of 15 amino acids. CDR3 bases: TGTGCCAGCAGCCACGGGGTCGCCCCCTCTTACGAGCAGTACTTC. It specifies CASSHGVAPSYEQYF. The variable domain in full, with the rest retrieved from reference TRBV11-2 and TRBJ2-7, is EAGVAQSPRYKIIEKRQSVAFWCNPISGHATLYWYQQILGQGPKLLIQFQNNGVVDDSQLPKDRFSAERLKGVDSTLKIQPAKLEDSAVYLCASSHGVAPSYEQYFGPGTRLTVT.

This chain uses TRBV1 with TRBJ1-5; the table names TRBD1, a call not compared with the DNA. TRBV1 is marked as a pseudogene. This CDR3 spans 16 amino acids. CDR3 DNA sequence: TGCACCAGCAGCCAAGAAGGACAAAATAGCAATCAGCCCCAGCATTTT. It translates to CTSSQEGQNSNQPQHF.

J is TRBJ1-2 and V is TRBV5-5; D possibly corresponds to TRBD1 (5 bases). The germline V gene has CDR1 SGHKS and CDR2 YYEKEE (reference sequence). The CDR3 consists of 14 residues. V was shortened by 5 bases and J by 0 bases, with 11 bases between the two germline ends. For the CDR3, the DNA is TGTGCCAGCAGGGCTAGGGGAGCTAACTATGGCTACACCTTC. It encodes CASRARGANYGYTF.

The genes are TRBV9 and TRBJ2-2; D perhaps matches TRBD1 (6 bases). CDR3 length: 13 amino acids. The germline V gene has CDR1 SGDLS and CDR2 YYNGEE. With 9 bases removed from V and 5 bases from J, the gap between germline ends came to 14 bases. The CDR3 DNA is TGTGCCACTACAAAACAGGGAACCGGGGAGCTGTTTTTT. The encoded protein is CATTKQGTGELFF.

The rearrangement joins TRBV15 to TRBJ2-1; 10 bases are shared with TRBD2. The J segment lost 3 bases and the V segment lost 5 bases, leaving 4 bases of the junction unmatched. This CDR3 is built from 15 residues. CDR1 and CDR2 (germline): LNHNV, YYDKDF (reference sequence). DNA of the CDR3: TGTGCCACCAGCTGGACTAGCGGCCTCTACAATGAGCAGTTCTTC. Amino acids: CATSWTSGLYNEQFF.

This clone appeared a few times. The chain recombines TRBV4-3 with TRBJ1-1; D is ambiguous. V gave up 0 bases and J gave up 1 base, with 3 bases separating them. Germline CDR1 reads LGHNA; CDR2 reads YSLEER. This CDR3 has 13 residues. CDR3 region: CASSQDSNTEAFF. CDR3 DNA: TGCGCCAGCAGCCAAGATTCGAACACTGAAGCTTTCTTT.

V and J are TRBV7-9 and TRBJ1-2; the D is unclear. Germline assignment: CDR1 SEHNR and CDR2 FQNEAQ (reference sequence). The CDR3 spans 14 residues. V lost 2 bases to trimming and J lost 0 bases, with 7 bases between them. The CDR3 region is CASSLPDSNYGYTF. The CDR3 DNA reads TGTGCCAGCAGCTTACCAGACTCTAACTATGGCTACACCTTC.

The sample holds one count of this clone. CDR3 amino acids: CASSAGLAGLHQETQYF. The CDR3 DNA is TGTGCCAGCAGCGCGGGACTAGCGGGCCTTCACCAAGAGACCCAGTACTTC. The chain carries TRBV9 and TRBJ2-5, with 12 positions matching TRBD2. The J segment lost 0 bases and the V segment lost 3 bases, leaving 6 bases of the junction unmatched. The CDR3 contains 17 residues. Germline V lookup: CDR1 SGDLS, CDR2 YYNGEE.

This chain links TRBV4-1 with TRBJ2-7; D gene unclear. CDR3 size: 13 residues. V was shortened by 3 bases and J by 3 bases, with 9 bases between the two germline ends. Germline-derived CDR1 and CDR2 are MGHRA and YSYEKL. The CDR3 DNA is TGCGCCAGCAGCCAGGCCCAGAGCTACGAGCAGTACTTC. Translated, it gives CASSQAQSYEQYF.

The J gene is TRBJ1-3, the V gene TRBV10-2; 8 bases map to TRBD1. CDR3 length equals 14 residues. Germline V gives CDR1 WSHSY, CDR2 SAAADI. The J segment lost 3 bases and the V segment lost 9 bases, leaving 7 bases of the junction unmatched. This chain's CDR3 is CASRTGSFGNTIYF. CDR3 nucleotides: TGCGCCAGTCGGACAGGGTCATTTGGAAACACCATATATTTT.

The CDR3 loop is CASSQVDGRRQPQHF. The CDR3 DNA follows: TGCGCCAGCAGCCAAGTAGACGGCAGAAGACAGCCCCAGCATTTT. The chain uses TRBV4-1 and TRBJ1-5; D is undetermined. Germline V CDR1 and CDR2: MGHRA, YSYEKL. The V end was cut by 1 base, the J end by 7 bases, with 14 bases between. The CDR3 contains 15 residues.

The table lists this clone with a count of one. This chain connects TRBV4-1 to TRBJ2-1; 9 positions match TRBD2. The CDR3 loop spans 17 amino acids. After removal of 1 base from V and 5 bases from J, the junction contained 9 bases not matched to a gene. Germline V gene lookup returns CDR1 MGHRA and CDR2 YSYEKL. The CDR3 region is CASSQVASGDVNNEQFF. Here the CDR3 DNA reads TGCGCCAGCAGCCAAGTGGCTAGCGGGGACGTCAACAATGAGCAGTTCTTC.

This chain uses TRBV6-5 with TRBJ2-3; no firm D call. Germline loops: CDR1 MNHEY, CDR2 SVGAGI. The CDR3 runs to 13 residues. V dropped 7 bases and J dropped 1 base, with 9 bases sitting between them. In DNA, the CDR3 is TGTGCCAGCACCCTGGGTGGCACAGATACGCAGTATTTT. It yields the protein CASTLGGTDTQYF.

V is TRBV5-4 and J is TRBJ1-2; D gene uncertain. V lost 3 bases and J 5 bases, leaving 14 bases between the germline ends. The CDR3 contains 14 residues. Per germline, CDR1 SGHNT and CDR2 YYREEE (reference sequence). CDR3: CASSSERGRYGYTF. The CDR3 region has the DNA TGTGCCAGCAGCTCCGAACGTGGGAGGTATGGCTACACCTTC.

The genes are TRBV25-1 and TRBJ1-5; D is undetermined. The CDR3 contains 14 residues. The germline gives CDR1 MGHDK, CDR2 SYGVNS. Trimming shortened V by 2 bases and J by 4 bases, and 9 bases separated the two germline ends. The CDR3 here is CASSERQKNQPQHF. CDR3 bases: TGTGCCAGCAGTGAACGGCAGAAGAATCAGCCCCAGCATTTT. Full variable domain (outside the CDR3, taken from reference TRBV25-1 and TRBJ1-5): EADIYQTPRYLVIGTGKKITLECSQTMGHDKMYWYQQDPGMELHLIHYSYGVNSTEKGDLSSESTVSRIRTEHFPLTLESARPSHTSQYLCASSERQKNQPQHFGDGTRLSIL.

The chain is built from TRBV7-9 and TRBJ2-7; D uncertain. There are 14 residues in the CDR3. Looked up from germline, CDR1 is SEHNR and CDR2 is FQNEAQ (reference sequence). Trimming removed 5 bases at V and 5 bases at J, with 16 bases between. The CDR3 sequence: CASSPGSGLDEQYF. DNA for the CDR3: TGTGCCAGCAGCCCCGGATCCGGCCTAGACGAGCAGTACTTC.

This chain uses TRBV27 with TRBJ1-5; 8 bases match TRBD1. The CDR3 spans 15 residues. V lost 4 bases, J lost 3 bases, and 5 bases stayed unmatched. The V gene's germline CDR1 is MNHEY and CDR2 SMNVEV (reference sequence). The CDR3 DNA reads as TGTGCCAGCAGTTCCCGGACAGGGAACAATCAGCCCCAGCATTTT. It is translated as CASSSRTGNNQPQHF.

The genes are TRBV27 and TRBJ2-2; D possibly uses TRBD1 or TRBD2 (5 bases each). Looked up from germline, CDR1 is MNHEY and CDR2 is SMNVEV (reference sequence). Between the trimmed V and J ends, which lost 3 bases and 6 bases, there was a span of 11 bases. This CDR3 is built from 14 residues. CDR3 in DNA: TGTGCCAGCAGTTTTTATGAGGGGTCCGGGGAGCTGTTTTTT. This codes for CASSFYEGSGELFF.